The sequence of this T cell receptor beta chain was determined in a study of shared clonotypes between healthy human individuals. Study-wide findings and caveats: Genetic and exposure-history diversity was limited by the small donor number.

The protocol was immunoSEQ multiplex PCR, while the TCRdb copy is restricted to in-frame clones and leaves out a portion. The sample contains about 820,000 clones, almost 95% of which appear only once. The naive CD8 population came from CD45RO-negative cells selected for CCR7, without terminally differentiated effector memory CD45RA+ cells. Details on this clone: Its antigen is unknown.

The source of this sequence is a man aged 25 to 40 in good health. Sequenced: naive CD8+ T cells sorted from blood.

The CDR3 nucleotides read TGTGCCAGCATAAGCGGGAGTGGAGAGACCCAGTACTTC. Translated: CASISGSGETQYF. The chain carries TRBV28 and TRBJ2-5, with 8 bases that match TRBD2. The length of the CDR3 is 13 residues. Trimming removed 7 bases from V and 4 bases from J; junction bases left unmatched: 5. Germline V CDR1 and CDR2: MDHEN, SYDVKM.